The 15 T cell receptor beta chains reported below all come from one sample, sequenced in a study of T-cell memory formation after mild COVID-19. TCRdb redid the calling of the 5' RACE reads with MiXCR, one entry per CDR3 protein. This sample has about 160,000 distinct CDR3 sequences, with roughly 31% found just once. Source material: PBMCs or a T cell subset sorted from them (not recorded which). The receptors here all came from an adult woman who had mild COVID-19 (a few samples of this study predate the infection). Cell type and time point are not known.

The chain employs TRBV24-1 and TRBJ1-5, with D possibly matching TRBD1 (5 bases). The CDR3 is 16 residues long. V dropped 3 bases and J dropped 0 bases, with 11 bases sitting between them. Germline V gene data show CDR1 as KGHDR and CDR2 as SFDVKD. CDR3 sequence (DNA): TGTGCCACCAGTGATCCTTCCGACAGTAGCAATCAGCCCCAGCATTTT. Translating gives CATSDPSDSSNQPQHF.

This clonotype appeared many times. The rearrangement joins TRBV4-3 to TRBJ2-1, with TRBD2 as a possible D gene (5 bases). The germline V gene encodes CDR1 LGHNA and CDR2 YSLEER. The germline V and J ends were trimmed by 5 bases and 0 bases, with 14 bases remaining between them. The CDR3 totals 16 residues. CDR3: CASSDLLASSYNEQFF. DNA of the CDR3: TGCGCCAGCAGCGACCTATTAGCGAGCTCCTACAATGAGCAGTTCTTC.

This clonotype was counted at least ten times. For the CDR3, the DNA is TGCAGTGCTCAGACGGGGGGAGCAACCTACGAGCAGTACTTC. Its translation is CSAQTGGATYEQYF. The rearrangement uses TRBV20-1 and TRBJ2-7; TRBD2 matches at 7 bases. V was clipped by 5 bases and J by 2 bases; unmatched bases: 9. This CDR3 contains 14 residues. CDR1 DFQATT and CDR2 SNEGSKA come from the germline V gene (reference sequence).

This clonotype was seen a handful of times. The chain employs TRBV10-3 and TRBJ2-7; 8 bases match TRBD2. The germline V gene has CDR1 ENHRY and CDR2 SYGVKD. V shed 3 bases and J 2 bases; nucleotides not matched to a gene: 6. This CDR3 is built from 15 residues. The CDR3 is CAISDSSGPAYEQYF. As DNA, the CDR3 is TGTGCCATCAGTGATTCTAGCGGGCCTGCCTACGAGCAGTACTTC.

This chain joins TRBV3-1 and TRBJ1-2; D not resolved. Trimming pared 1 base from V and 0 bases from J, leaving 3 bases between. CDR3 length: 13 amino acids. Germline CDR1 reads LGHDT; CDR2 reads YNNKEL (reference sequence). CDR3 DNA sequence: TGTGCCAGCAGCCAAGTACCTAACTATGGCTACACCTTC. Its protein product is CASSQVPNYGYTF.

The chain recombines TRBV7-9 with TRBJ1-2; 8 bases agree with TRBD1. V shed 0 bases, J shed 8 bases, and the junction held 8 bases outside the gene matches. The CDR3 is 15 residues long. CDR1 and CDR2 (germline): SEHNR, FQNEAQ (reference sequence). CDR3 sequence (DNA): TGTGCCAGCAGCTTAGCGGACAGGGACTCGTACGGCTACACCTTC. Protein product: CASSLADRDSYGYTF.

This chain joins TRBV19 and TRBJ1-2; 10 bases fit TRBD1. V was clipped by 6 bases and J by 3 bases; unmatched bases: 4. The V gene's germline CDR1 is LNHDA and CDR2 SQIVND (reference sequence). This CDR3 is built from 14 residues. The CDR3 DNA reads TGTGCCAGTAGAACGGACAGGGGGGACTATGGCTACACCTTC. It encodes CASRTDRGDYGYTF. Full variable domain (rest looked up from reference TRBV19 and TRBJ1-2): DGGITQSPKYLFRKEGQNVTLSCEQNLNHDAMYWYRQDPGQGLRLIYYSQIVNDFQKGDIAEGYSVSREKKESFPLTVTSAQKNPTAFYLCASRTDRGDYGYTFGSGTRLTVV.

The chain has TRBV30 and TRBJ2-3, with 7 bases matching TRBD2. Losses at the gene ends were 0 bases for V and 4 bases for J; bases not matched to a gene: 10. This CDR3 has 16 amino acids. Per the germline V gene, CDR1 is GTSNPN and CDR2 is SVGIG (reference sequence). The CDR3 region has the DNA TGTGCCTGGAGTGTACCCTTCGGCGGGAGCCCAGATACGCAGTATTTT. Translation: CAWSVPFGGSPDTQYF.

This clonotype was seen only a few times. This chain links TRBV21-1 with TRBJ2-1; TRBD1 reflects the table's D call only, with no check against the DNA. TRBV21-1 is classified as a pseudogene. This CDR3 region has 18 residues. The CDR3: CASSKVTRGDRDYNEQFF. CDR3 sequence (DNA): TGTGCCAGCAGCAAAGTTACCCGGGGGGACAGGGACTACAATGAGCAGTTCTTC.

This clonotype was seen only a few times. The chain employs TRBV9 and TRBJ2-5; TRBD2 matches 7 bases. Germline CDR1 and CDR2: SGDLS and YYNGEE. This CDR3 has 15 amino acids. Germline trimming cut 3 bases from V and 5 bases from J; bases unmatched to any gene: 10. CDR3 DNA: TGTGCCAGCAGCGGAGGGACTATCCCGGGGGAGACCCAGTACTTC. As protein: CASSGGTIPGETQYF.

The gene calls are TRBV21-1 and TRBJ2-7; whether TRBD2, the table's D call, matches the DNA was not checked. TRBV21-1 constitutes a pseudogene. This CDR3 contains 17 residues. The CDR3 is CASSKGVSGRDTYEQYF. In DNA form, the CDR3 reads TGTGCCAGCAGCAAAGGGGTTAGCGGGAGGGACACCTACGAGCAGTACTTC.

The chain recombines TRBV7-2 with TRBJ1-2; D remains ambiguous. Germline V lookup: CDR1 SGHTA, CDR2 FQGNSA. This CDR3 is 14 amino acids long. Trimming removed 4 bases from V and 8 bases from J, with 17 bases in between. CDR3 residues: CASSSSPRVLGYTF. The CDR3 DNA reads as TGTGCCAGCAGCTCGTCCCCAAGGGTCTTAGGCTACACCTTC. The full variable domain, rest sourced from reference TRBV7-2 and TRBJ1-2, is GAGVSQSPSNKVTEKGKDVELRCDPISGHTALYWYRQSLGQGLEFLIYFQGNSAPDKSGLPSDRFSAERTGGSVSTLTIQRTQQEDSAVYLCASSSSPRVLGYTFGSGTRLTVV.

This clonotype has just one count. V usage is TRBV6-6 and J usage is TRBJ2-7; the match to TRBD2 covers 8 bases. After removal of 6 bases from V and 3 bases from J, the junction contained 7 bases not matched to a gene. CDR1 MNHNY and CDR2 SVGAGI come from the germline V gene (reference sequence). This CDR3 has 14 amino acids. The CDR3 DNA reads TGTGCCAGCAGGAATAGCGGGGTGAACTACGAGCAGTACTTC. This gives the protein CASRNSGVNYEQYF.

The V gene is TRBV6-1, the J gene TRBJ2-1; TRBD1 might be the D (6 bases). The V gene's germline CDR1 is MNHNS and CDR2 SASEGT. V was shortened by 5 bases and J by 12 bases, with 20 bases between the two germline ends. The CDR3 covers 14 residues. The CDR3 protein is CASSLGPRIQGQFF. CDR3 nucleotide sequence: TGTGCCAGCAGTCTAGGTCCCCGAATACAGGGGCAGTTCTTC.

This rearrangement joins TRBV7-9 to TRBJ1-2; D is unresolved. In germline, CDR1 is SEHNR, CDR2 FQNEAQ (reference sequence). Trimming removed 5 bases at V and 3 bases at J, with 10 bases between. The CDR3 has 13 residues. CDR3 region: CASSGNLDYGYTF. DNA of the CDR3: TGTGCCAGCAGCGGGAACCTGGACTATGGCTACACCTTC.